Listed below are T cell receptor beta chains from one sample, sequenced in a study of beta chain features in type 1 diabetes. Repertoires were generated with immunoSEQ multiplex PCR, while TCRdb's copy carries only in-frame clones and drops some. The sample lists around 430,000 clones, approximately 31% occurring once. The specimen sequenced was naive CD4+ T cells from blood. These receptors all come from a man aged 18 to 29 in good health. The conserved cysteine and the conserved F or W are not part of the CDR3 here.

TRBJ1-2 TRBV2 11 ASSEGLDYGYT
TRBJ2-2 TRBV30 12 ALTRGPNTGELF
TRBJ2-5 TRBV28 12 ASIRPGRSRTQY
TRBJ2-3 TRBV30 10 AFLRDSDTQY
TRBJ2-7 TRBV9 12 ASSATLRGEEQY
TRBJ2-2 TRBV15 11 ATKRFGTGELF
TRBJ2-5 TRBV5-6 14 ASSLGTGRGQETQY
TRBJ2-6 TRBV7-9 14 ASSAKGSSGANVLT
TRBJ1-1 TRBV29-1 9 SATGPSEAF
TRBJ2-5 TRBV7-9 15 ASSLRRRGGPGETQY
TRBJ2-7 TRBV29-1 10 SVVLSWYEQY
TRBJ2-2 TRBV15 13 ATSIPTGGPGELF
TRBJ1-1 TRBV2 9 ASLRRREAF
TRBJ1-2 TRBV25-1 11 ASRQGLNYGYT
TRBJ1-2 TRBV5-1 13 ASSLFAGADYGYT
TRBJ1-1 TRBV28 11 ASLSLIHTEAF
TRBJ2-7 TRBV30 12 AWSVLRGSYEQY
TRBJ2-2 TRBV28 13 ASTRTGKTTGELF
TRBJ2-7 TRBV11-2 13 ASSTELAGGIEQY
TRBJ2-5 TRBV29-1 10 SVVKNQETQY
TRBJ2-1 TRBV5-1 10 ASSPSLSEQF
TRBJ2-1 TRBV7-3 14 ASSLTSGRAVNEQF
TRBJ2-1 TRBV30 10 ACNPGTPRSF
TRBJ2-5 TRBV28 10 ASSGLGETQY
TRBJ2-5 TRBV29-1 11 SVKRIIKETQY
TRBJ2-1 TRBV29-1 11 SVPTSGIGEQF
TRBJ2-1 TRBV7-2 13 ASSLLAGWANEQF
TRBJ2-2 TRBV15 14 ATSRPGQGYTGELF
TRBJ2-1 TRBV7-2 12 ASSRRAGSYEQF
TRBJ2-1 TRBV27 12 ASSLLEPYNEQF
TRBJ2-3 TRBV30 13 AWSVSGRSTDTQY
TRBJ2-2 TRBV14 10 ASSARGGELF
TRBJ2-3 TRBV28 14 ASSLSPGRVRDTQY
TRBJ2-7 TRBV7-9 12 ASRSSGTGYEQY
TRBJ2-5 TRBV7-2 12 ASSPTSVRETQY